These 15 T cell receptor beta chains were sequenced from one sample in a study of blood T cell repertoires in COVID-19. TCRdb's table, derived via immunoSEQ multiplex PCR, lists solely in-frame clones and lacks some. Of about 90,000 clones listed, around 88% were seen once; the top ten hold 1.2%. Sequencing used peripheral blood. These receptors all stem from an elderly man with active or convalescent COVID-19.

The DNA for the CDR3 is TGCGCCAGCAGCCCAGCAGGGGGCAGTGAGCAGTTCTTC. This encodes CASSPAGGSEQFF. The chain links TRBV4-3 to TRBJ2-1, with 8 bases fitting TRBD1. This CDR3 is built from 13 residues. Unmatched junction bases numbered 5, after V lost 4 bases and J lost 9 bases. CDR1 LGHNA and CDR2 YSLEER come from the germline V gene.

CDR3: CAWSVRGLGQETQYF. The CDR3 bases are TGTGCCTGGAGTGTTAGGGGGCTCGGTCAAGAGACCCAGTACTTC. The chain joins TRBV30 to TRBJ2-5; 7 positions agree with TRBD1. The CDR3 covers 15 residues. V was clipped by 0 bases and J by 2 bases; unmatched bases: 6. Looked up from germline, CDR1 is GTSNPN and CDR2 is SVGIG (reference sequence). The variable domain in full, with the rest retrieved from reference TRBV30 and TRBJ2-5, is SQTIHQWPATLVQPVGSPLSLECTVEGTSNPNLYWYRQAAGRGLQLLFYSVGIGQISSEVPQNLSASRPQDRQFILSSKKLLLSDSGFYLCAWSVRGLGQETQYFGPGTRLLVL.

The genes are TRBV6-4 and TRBJ2-1, with 13 bases that match TRBD2. The CDR3 consists of 16 residues. V gave up 5 bases and J gave up 8 bases; unmatched junction bases: 9. Germline values: CDR1 MRHNA, CDR2 SNTAGT. CDR3 nucleotide sequence: TGTGCCAGCAGTCATACTAGCGGGAGGGCCTCATATGAGCAGTTCTTC. Protein product: CASSHTSGRASYEQFF.

This chain joins TRBV27 and TRBJ2-1, with 9 bases identical to TRBD2. The junction had 10 bases not matched to a gene; V was cut back by 3 bases and J by 4 bases. Germline CDR1 reads MNHEY; CDR2 reads SMNVEV (reference sequence). The CDR3 runs 17 residues. The CDR3 loop reads CASSFGLAGALYNEQFF. The CDR3 coding sequence is TGTGCCAGCAGTTTTGGGTTAGCGGGAGCGCTTTACAATGAGCAGTTCTTC.

The rearrangement links TRBV6-5 to TRBJ2-1, with 8 bases identical to TRBD2. With V trimmed by 4 bases and J by 5 bases, 10 bases remained unmatched. The CDR3 is made up of 16 amino acids. Germline V lookup: CDR1 MNHEY, CDR2 SVGAGI. The CDR3 nucleotides read TGTGCCAGCAGTTCCCCGTGGGCGGGAGGCCACAATGAGCAGTTCTTC. Its translation: CASSSPWAGGHNEQFF.

The chain joins TRBV30 to TRBJ1-1; 9 bases agree with TRBD1. Germline V gene data show CDR1 as GTSNPN and CDR2 as SVGIG (reference sequence). Trimming removed 1 base from V and 9 bases from J; junction bases left unmatched: 6. The CDR3 length is 13 residues. This CDR3 reads CAWSETGTGKAFF. DNA for the CDR3: TGTGCCTGGAGTGAAACCGGGACAGGGAAAGCTTTCTTT.

The J gene is TRBJ1-1, the V gene TRBV4-3; a weak D match, TRBD1 (6 bases). The CDR3 extends over 14 amino acids. Germline CDR1 and CDR2: LGHNA and YSLEER. The V end was cut by 2 bases, the J end by 8 bases, with 15 bases between. CDR3 amino acids: CASSQLMGALEAFF. The CDR3 DNA reads TGCGCCAGCAGCCAATTAATGGGGGCGCTGGAAGCTTTCTTT.

The gene calls are TRBV18 and TRBJ1-1, with D hard to call. There are 13 residues in the CDR3. Germline CDR1 is KGHSH and CDR2 is LQKENI. V shed 2 bases and J shed 0 bases, with 4 bases lying between them. DNA of the CDR3: TGTGCCAGCTCACCAGCTATGAACACTGAAGCTTTCTTT. Protein: CASSPAMNTEAFF.

The V and J genes are TRBV21-1 and TRBJ2-3; the table's D call, TRBD2, has no DNA check behind it. TRBV21-1 is noted as a pseudogene. CDR3 length equals 19 residues. The CDR3, as DNA: TGTGCCAGCAGCATCCCTAGCGGGAGGGCCTTCCTAAACGGAGATACGCAGTATTTT. Protein sequence: CASSIPSGRAFLNGDTQYF.

This clone appeared a single time. The chain has TRBV5-1 and TRBJ1-5; 9 bases align to TRBD1. Losses at the gene ends were 4 bases for V and 3 bases for J; bases not matched to a gene: 11. The CDR3 loop spans 17 amino acids. Germline V gives CDR1 SGHRS, CDR2 YFSETQ. The CDR3 DNA reads as TGCGCCAGCAGCCTGGGAGATGGACAGGGGTACAATCAGCCCCAGCATTTT. This sequence encodes CASSLGDGQGYNQPQHF.

The V call is TRBV4-1, the J call TRBJ2-5; 9 bases line up with TRBD1. Germline V gene sequence: CDR1 MGHRA, CDR2 YSYEKL. This CDR3 spans 15 amino acids. The V and J ends lost 11 bases and 5 bases, in that order; junction bases with no gene match: 15. In DNA, the CDR3 is TGCGCCCCCAGCCGCCGACAGGGGGGCTGGGAGACCCAGTACTTC. Translated, it gives CAPSRRQGGWETQYF.

This clone was seen only a few times. The chain uses TRBV2 and TRBJ1-3, with D unresolved. Germline loops: CDR1 SNHLY, CDR2 FYNNEI. Between the trimmed V and J ends, which lost 8 bases and 4 bases, there was a span of 15 bases. CDR3 length: 14 amino acids. In DNA form, the CDR3 reads TGTGCCAGCGGGAGTTTAAGTGCGGGAAACACCATATATTTT. It is translated as CASGSLSAGNTIYF.

The chain combines TRBV2 with TRBJ2-5, with 10 bases aligning to TRBD2. The CDR3 spans 16 residues. From germline, CDR1 is SNHLY and CDR2 FYNNEI. The ends lost 7 bases at V and 2 bases at J; junction bases unmatched: 10. The CDR3 reads CASTSLAGGLQETQYF. The CDR3 DNA is TGTGCCAGCACCTCGTTAGCGGGAGGCCTACAAGAGACCCAGTACTTC. Together with reference TRBV2 and TRBJ2-5, the CDR3 gives the full variable domain: EPEVTQTPSHQVTQMGQEVILRCVPISNHLYFYWYRQILGQKVEFLVSFYNNEISEKSEIFDDQFSVERPDGSNFTLKIRSTKLEDSAMYFCASTSLAGGLQETQYFGPGTRLLVL.

Concerning this clone itself: The junction departs from the called germline gene at one end, perhaps through a read error. DNA for the CDR3: TGTGCCGTCAGTGAGCGGGACAGGGGGAGCGGGGAGCTGTTTTTT. Protein: CAVSERDRGSGELFF. The chain uses TRBV10-3 and TRBJ2-2, with 11 bases identical to TRBD1. Germline CDR1 reads ENHRY; CDR2 reads SYGVKD. This CDR3 region has 15 residues.

The V and J genes are TRBV27 and TRBJ2-3, with 8 nucleotides matching TRBD2. Germline V gives CDR1 MNHEY, CDR2 SMNVEV (reference sequence). Germline trimming cut 7 bases from V and 0 bases from J; bases unmatched to any gene: 12. The CDR3 loop spans 17 amino acids. The CDR3, as DNA: TGTGCCAGCAACGCGGAGGTACTAGCGGTAAGCACAGATACGCAGTATTTT. This sequence encodes CASNAEVLAVSTDTQYF.